This note documents a single TCR beta chain sequence. The target of this receptor is not known. No qualities accompany the bases; no much larger clone lies one base away. The entry originates in a study of blood T cell repertoires in COVID-19 (dated by TCRdb to about 2020). For context, the study as a whole: Collaborator samples came from the United States, Italy and Spain and covered acute and convalescent phases of COVID-19. Sample metadata almost always included a de-identified subject ID, COVID-19 status, age in years and sex. Subjects who had been exposed to COVID-19, were actively infected with it, or had recovered from it provided the deeply sampled blood TCRbeta repertoires that made up the dataset. The samples were drawn from the first 160 participants of the ongoing ImmuneRACE study and from under 1,500 subjects provided by 6 global collaborators. The prospective study material was composed of cDNA or gDNA derived from T cells, B-cell-depleted T cells, or PBMCs. The repertoires were released in a freely available public database meant as a resource for research on the immune response to SARS-CoV-2. Where HLA class I and class II types were available, the types were taken from metadata supplied by the sample provider, not from assay-based typing. The paper as a whole reports these results and caveats: How much clinical and demographic metadata was included differed by source and by participant, and the metadata was provided uncurated.

Another Seattle source contributed samples from volunteer blood donors who had recovered from COVID-19. The collaborating institutions used their own protocols to collect whole blood in K2EDTA tubes. Collaborator samples were shipped for TCRbeta analysis as frozen whole blood, isolated PBMCs, or DNA extracted from either sample type. The immunoSEQ Assay, a bias-controlled multiplex PCR, was used to amplify TCRbeta CDR3 regions from genomic DNA. Processing in the source paper ran as follows. The number of nucleated cells in each sample was estimated by amplification of reference gene primers within the assay. To quantify the absolute abundance of each unique TCRbeta CDR3 rearrangement, sequence reads were collapsed and filtered. For each sample, productive Simpson clonality was calculated by taking the square root of Simpson's diversity index across productive rearrangements. Drawn from immuneACCESS, this table holds only the in-frame rearrangements with V and J called that TCRdb kept. Clones are partly lost; checked studies trace under half to an unresolved V gene and leave the rest unexplained. D and trimming come from the DNA, and the V and J calls and clone size come from that table. In this sample the table shows roughly 190,000 clones, roughly 88% of which occur a single time. About 6.8% of the sample rests with the top ten.

V gives up 2 bases and J gives up 4 bases, and the segment between their germline ends measures 16 bases. Looking up the germline V gene (reference sequence) yields CDR1 LNHNV and CDR2 YYDKDF. There are 16 amino acids in the CDR3, from cysteine to phenylalanine inclusive. Only the CDR3 part of the read is kept: 48 bases, read in frame from the first base. The sample taken for sequencing was peripheral blood. The receptor comes from a woman between 40 and 50 years old who had recovered from COVID-19. Recombination joined TRBV15 with TRBJ2-3, and the D gene may be TRBD1, 6 bases matching. The sequenced DNA is TGTGCCACCAGCAGACAAGGACAGCTCGTGGCAGATACGCAGTATTTT. This translates into CATSRQGQLVADTQYF.